The 18 T cell receptor beta chains below were found in one sample sequenced in a study of blood T cell repertoires in COVID-19. TCRdb's copy holds only in-frame clones and misses some; the assay was immunoSEQ multiplex PCR. The sample holds under 250,000 clones, 65% to 90% seen once. Sequences were obtained from PBMCs or T cells enriched from blood (not recorded which). The receptors originated from a man aged 35 to 55 who had recovered from COVID-19.

The chain carries TRBV9 and TRBJ2-7; TRBD1 matches 9 bases. Germline V gene lookup returns CDR1 SGDLS and CDR2 YYNGEE. This CDR3 is built from 15 residues. V was pared by 0 bases and J by 1 base, with 2 bases of the junction left unmatched. CDR3: CASSVEQGASYEQYF. The CDR3 region has the DNA TGTGCCAGCAGCGTAGAACAGGGGGCGTCCTACGAGCAGTACTTC.

The chain has TRBV7-2 and TRBJ2-1; D remains ambiguous. The CDR3 runs to 13 residues. Trimming left V 2 bases short and J 6 bases short, with 8 bases between. Germline lookup yields CDR1 SGHTA and CDR2 FQGNSA. The CDR3 nucleotides are TGTGCCAGCAGCTTATCGTTAGTCAATGAGCAGTTCTTC. Residues: CASSLSLVNEQFF. The full variable domain, with the rest looked up from reference TRBV7-2 and TRBJ2-1, is GAGVSQSPSNKVTEKGKDVELRCDPISGHTALYWYRQSLGQGLEFLIYFQGNSAPDKSGLPSDRFSAERTGGSVSTLTIQRTQQEDSAVYLCASSLSLVNEQFFGPGTRLTVL.

This chain joins TRBV6-4 and TRBJ2-7; 9 bases match TRBD1. Germline assignment: CDR1 MRHNA and CDR2 SNTAGT. The V segment lost 1 base and the J segment 3 bases; nucleotides outside the gene matches: 7. The CDR3 covers 16 residues. CDR3 protein: CASSDLVTGGGYEQYF. The CDR3 nucleotides are TGTGCCAGCAGTGACTTGGTGACAGGGGGGGGCTACGAGCAGTACTTC.

This chain links TRBV12-3 or TRBV12-4 with TRBJ2-1; a possible D gene is TRBD2 (5 bases). Deletions cut 3 bases from V and 6 bases from J, with 9 bases between. The CDR3 is 13 residues long. CDR3 protein: CASSFRGINEQFF. CDR3 DNA: TGTGCCAGCAGTTTCCGGGGTATCAATGAGCAGTTCTTC.

CDR3 coding DNA: TGTGCCAGCAGCTCACCGGGGGAGCTGGAGACCCAGTACTTC. Protein product: CASSSPGELETQYF. The rearrangement uses TRBV28 and TRBJ2-5; a possible D gene is TRBD2 (6 bases). The germline V gene encodes CDR1 MDHEN and CDR2 SYDVKM. Trimming cost V 6 bases and J 5 bases, with 16 bases left between them. There are 14 residues in the CDR3.

This chain connects TRBV29-1 to TRBJ2-1; 7 nucleotides match TRBD1. This CDR3 spans 12 amino acids. The ends lost 6 bases at V and 10 bases at J; junction bases unmatched: 9. Germline CDR1 and CDR2: SQVTM and ANQGSEA. This CDR3 reads CSVRGQPREQFF. DNA of the CDR3: TGCAGCGTGAGGGGACAGCCCAGGGAGCAGTTCTTC.

V gene TRBV2 combines with J gene TRBJ2-3; no clear D. The V gene lost 1 base and the J gene lost 0 bases, with 5 bases spanning the gap. This CDR3 contains 14 residues. CDR1 is SNHLY and CDR2 is FYNNEI in the germline V gene. CDR3 DNA sequence: TGTGCCAGCAGTGAAGACGGTAGCACAGATACGCAGTATTTT. Translated, it gives CASSEDGSTDTQYF.

The chain recombines TRBV23-1 with TRBJ1-6, with 9 bases that match TRBD1. TRBV23-1 is sorted into the ORF group, with uncertain function. The trim removed 6 bases at V and 6 bases at J, leaving 6 bases unmatched. CDR3 length equals 15 residues. The CDR3 nucleotides are TGCGCCAGCAGCAGGGACAGGGCGGGTAATTCACCCCTCCACTTT. It translates to CASSRDRAGNSPLHF.

The chain joins TRBV4-3 to TRBJ1-2, with D tentatively TRBD1 (6 bases). Per germline, CDR1 LGHNA and CDR2 YSLEER. V was clipped by 0 bases and J by 8 bases, with 10 bases between them. The CDR3 has 13 amino acids. CDR3 bases: TGCGCCAGCAGCCAAGAATGGACAGCCGGCTACACCTTC. The encoded protein is CASSQEWTAGYTF.

The CDR3 DNA reads as TGTGCCAGCAGCTTTTGGGGAGCCCTCGCAGATACGCAGTATTTT. This sequence encodes CASSFWGALADTQYF. The chain employs TRBV11-2 and TRBJ2-3; tentatively, D is TRBD2 (5 bases). Germline V gene lookup returns CDR1 SGHAT and CDR2 FQNNGV. CDR3 length equals 15 residues. V lost 3 bases and J lost 4, with 14 bases in between.

The genes are TRBV13 and TRBJ2-1; D perhaps matches TRBD1 (5 bases). Between the trimmed V and J ends, which lost 3 bases and 7 bases, there was a span of 10 bases. From germline, CDR1 is PRHDT and CDR2 FYEKMQ (reference sequence). The CDR3 extends over 13 amino acids. Written as DNA, the CDR3 is TGTGCCAGCAGCTTCCAGGGAAGGAATGAGCAGTTCTTC. Translating gives CASSFQGRNEQFF.

J is TRBJ2-7 and V is TRBV23-1; tentatively, D is TRBD2 (6 bases). Being an ORF, TRBV23-1 has a function that is uncertain. V was clipped by 0 bases and J by 2 bases, with 11 bases between them. This CDR3 has 15 amino acids. The CDR3 region has the DNA TGCGCCAGCAGTCAATCGGGGGACTCAACCTACGAGCAGTACTTC. It codes for CASSQSGDSTYEQYF.

V is TRBV2 and J is TRBJ1-5, with TRBD1 matching 10 bases. V was pared by 7 bases and J by 3 bases, with 6 bases of the junction left unmatched. From germline, CDR1 is SNHLY and CDR2 FYNNEI. The CDR3 extends over 15 amino acids. CDR3 amino acids: CASIPGQGYNQPQHF. The CDR3 DNA sequence: TGTGCCAGCATACCGGGACAGGGGTACAATCAGCCCCAGCATTTT. Variable domain in full (rest from reference TRBV2 and TRBJ1-5): EPEVTQTPSHQVTQMGQEVILRCVPISNHLYFYWYRQILGQKVEFLVSFYNNEISEKSEIFDDQFSVERPDGSNFTLKIRSTKLEDSAMYFCASIPGQGYNQPQHFGDGTRLSIL.

The chain employs TRBV30 and TRBJ2-1; 7 nucleotides line up with TRBD1. The length of the CDR3 is 13 residues. CDR1 is GTSNPN and CDR2 is SVGIG in the germline V gene (reference sequence). Trimming removed 5 bases from V and 3 bases from J; junction bases left unmatched: 4. The CDR3 here is CAWDRVLYNEQFF. CDR3 nucleotides: TGTGCCTGGGACAGGGTCCTCTACAATGAGCAGTTCTTC. The full variable domain, with the rest looked up from reference TRBV30 and TRBJ2-1, is SQTIHQWPATLVQPVGSPLSLECTVEGTSNPNLYWYRQAAGRGLQLLFYSVGIGQISSEVPQNLSASRPQDRQFILSSKKLLLSDSGFYLCAWDRVLYNEQFFGPGTRLTVL.

The chain recombines TRBV3-1 (or the pseudogene TRBV3-2) with TRBJ2-7; a weak D match, TRBD1 (5 bases). The CDR3 has 16 residues. Germline values: CDR1 LGHDT, CDR2 YNNKEL (reference sequence). The V end was cut by 1 base, the J end by 0 bases, with 13 bases between. CDR3 bases: TGTGCCAGCAGCCAAGGGCAGGGCCTTTACTCCTACGAGCAGTACTTC. Translated, it gives CASSQGQGLYSYEQYF.

J is TRBJ1-4 and V is TRBV10-3, with TRBD1 matching over 7 bases. The CDR3 is 14 residues long. Germline V gene lookup returns CDR1 ENHRY and CDR2 SYGVKD. The ends lost 8 bases at V and 5 bases at J; junction bases unmatched: 8. The CDR3 region has the DNA TGTGCCATCTATTCGGGACAGCAAAATGAAAAACTGTTTTTT. Encoded protein: CAIYSGQQNEKLFF.

The rearrangement links TRBV7-2 to TRBJ2-4; TRBD1 is a possible D gene (5 bases). The length of the CDR3 is 14 residues. The germline V and J ends were trimmed by 5 bases and 4 bases, with 12 bases remaining between them. Looked up from germline, CDR1 is SGHTA and CDR2 is FQGNSA. DNA for the CDR3: TGTGCCAGCAGCCCCGACAGAGGAAAAAACATTCAGTACTTC. Residues: CASSPDRGKNIQYF.

V usage is TRBV6-2 or TRBV6-3 and J usage is TRBJ2-7, with 7 nucleotides matching TRBD1. The germline CDR1 and CDR2 sequences are MNHEY and SVGEGT. After removal of 4 bases from V and 1 base from J, the junction contained 19 bases not matched to a gene. This CDR3 is 19 amino acids long. This chain's CDR3 is CASSWVRGPISDTSYEQYF. DNA for the CDR3: TGTGCCAGCAGTTGGGTTAGGGGGCCCATATCGGACACTTCCTACGAGCAGTACTTC.